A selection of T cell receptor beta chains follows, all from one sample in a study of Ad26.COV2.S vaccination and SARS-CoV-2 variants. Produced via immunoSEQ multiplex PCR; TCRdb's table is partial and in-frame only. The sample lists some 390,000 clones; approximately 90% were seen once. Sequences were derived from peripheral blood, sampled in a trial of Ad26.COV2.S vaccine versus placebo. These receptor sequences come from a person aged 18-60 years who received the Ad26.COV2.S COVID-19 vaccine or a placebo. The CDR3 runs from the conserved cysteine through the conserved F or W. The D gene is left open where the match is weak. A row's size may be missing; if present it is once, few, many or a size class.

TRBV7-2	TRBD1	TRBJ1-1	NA	TGTGCCAGCAGCTTAGACAGGGGGCGATCTGAAGCTTTCTTT	CASSLDRGRSEAFF
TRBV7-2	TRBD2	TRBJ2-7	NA	TGTGCCAGCAGCCTCCGGACTAGCGAGTCCTACGAGCAGTACTTC	CASSLRTSESYEQYF
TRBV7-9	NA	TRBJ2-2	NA	TGTGCCAGCAGTGGGACACCGAACACCGGGGAGCTGTTTTTT	CASSGTPNTGELFF
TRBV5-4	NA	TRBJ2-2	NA	TGTGCCAGCAGCTTGGAAGGGCGGACCGGGGAGCTGTTTTTT	CASSLEGRTGELFF
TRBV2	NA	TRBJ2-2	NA	TGTGCCAGCAGTGAGCAGCAAACCGGGGAGCTGTTTTTT	CASSEQQTGELFF
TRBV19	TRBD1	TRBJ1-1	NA	TGTGCCAGTAGTAGGGGGGCGCGACAGGGAAATCTTCAGGGGAACACTGAAGCTTTCTTT	CASSRGARQGNLQGNTEAFF
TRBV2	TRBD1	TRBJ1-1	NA	TGTGCCAGCAGGGACAGGGGGCCTGAAGCTTTCTTT	CASRDRGPEAFF
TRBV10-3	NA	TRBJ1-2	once	TGTGCCATCAGGGCAGGTATGCGAGAAGGCTACACCTTC	CAIRAGMREGYTF
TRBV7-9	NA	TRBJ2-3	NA	TGTGCCAGCAGCTTCGTAGAAGGTACGCAGTATTTT	CASSFVEGTQYF
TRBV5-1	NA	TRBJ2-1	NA	TGCGCCAGCAGTGAACCGGGGAGCAATGAGCAGTTCTTC	CASSEPGSNEQFF
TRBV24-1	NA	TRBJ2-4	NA	TGTGCCACCAGTGTACTAGGACACCTCAGCCTAGCCAAAAACATTCAGTACTTC	CATSVLGHLSLAKNIQYF
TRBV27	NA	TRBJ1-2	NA	TGTGCCAGCAGTCCGCCGGGGCCCTATGGCTACACCTTC	CASSPPGPYGYTF
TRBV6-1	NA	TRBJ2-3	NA	TGTGCCAGCAGTGGACGGCGGTCCGGGGCCACAGATACGCAGTATTTT	CASSGRRSGATDTQYF
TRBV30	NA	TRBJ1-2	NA	TGTGCCTGGAGTGGTCCCTCAAACTATGGCTACACCTTC	CAWSGPSNYGYTF
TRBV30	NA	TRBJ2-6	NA	TGTGCCTGGAGTCCCTCTGGGGCCAACGTCCTGACTTTC	CAWSPSGANVLTF
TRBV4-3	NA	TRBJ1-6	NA	TGCGCCAGCAGCCAAGCTTTCACCGGGACGGACTATAATTCACCCCTCCACTTT	CASSQAFTGTDYNSPLHF
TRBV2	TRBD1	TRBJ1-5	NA	TGTGCCAGCAATCAAGACAGGGCAAGCAATCAGCCCCAGCATTTT	CASNQDRASNQPQHF
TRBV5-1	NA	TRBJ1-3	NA	TGCGCCAGCAGCTGGGGAGCTACTGGAAACACCATATATTTT	CASSWGATGNTIYF
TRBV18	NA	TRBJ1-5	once	TGTGCCAGCTCACCACGGGAAGGGGGGTTTGACAATCAGCCCCAGCATTTT	CASSPREGGFDNQPQHF
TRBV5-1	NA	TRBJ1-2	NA	TGCGCCAGTAGACAGTCTGAGAACTATGGCTACACCTTC	CASRQSENYGYTF
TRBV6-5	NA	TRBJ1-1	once	TGTGCCAGCACCGCGGCAAATCTGAACACTGAAGCTTTCTTT	CASTAANLNTEAFF
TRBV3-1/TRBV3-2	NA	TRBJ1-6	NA	TGTGCCAGCAGCCAAGAACTCCCCGGGGCGGATTATAATTCACCCCTCCACTTT	CASSQELPGADYNSPLHF
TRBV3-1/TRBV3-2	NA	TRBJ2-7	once	TGTGCCAGCAGCCAAGATGAGGCCCGCCGGTACTTC	CASSQDEARRYF
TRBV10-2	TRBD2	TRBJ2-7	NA	TGCGCCAGCAGTGATCCAACAAGCGGGGGACTGTCCTACGAGCAGTACTTC	CASSDPTSGGLSYEQYF
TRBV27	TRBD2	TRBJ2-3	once	TGTGCCAGCAGCACCCCCCGGGACTACAAGCAGACAGATACGCAGTATTTT	CASSTPRDYKQTDTQYF
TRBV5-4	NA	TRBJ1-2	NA	TGTGCCAGCAGCTTGGGTCGGGGAGGTTATGGCTACACCTTC	CASSLGRGGYGYTF
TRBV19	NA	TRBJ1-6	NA	TGTGCCAGTAGTTCGGTCAGCCCTGTTTCACCCCTCCACTTT	CASSSVSPVSPLHF
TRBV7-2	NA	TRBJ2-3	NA	TGTGCCAGCAGCTGGGTAACTTACACAGATACGCAGTATTTT	CASSWVTYTDTQYF
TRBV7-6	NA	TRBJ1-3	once	TGTGCCAGCAGCGCCTTGGGAGTCTCTGGAAACACCATATATTTT	CASSALGVSGNTIYF
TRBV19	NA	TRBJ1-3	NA	TGTGCCAGTGGGACGGACTCTGGAAACACCATATATTTT	CASGTDSGNTIYF
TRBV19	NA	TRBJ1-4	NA	TGTGCCAGTAGTATAGATTTGAAAGTTCAGAGAACTAATGAAAAACTGTTTTTT	CASSIDLKVQRTNEKLFF
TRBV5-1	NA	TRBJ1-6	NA	TGCGCCAGCAGCTTGGGAAATTCACCCCTCCACTTT	CASSLGNSPLHF
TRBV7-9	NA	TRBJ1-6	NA	TGTGCCAGCAGCTTAGGGGGACTACTGTCACCCCTCCACTTT	CASSLGGLLSPLHF
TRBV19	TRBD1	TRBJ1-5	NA	TGTGCCAGTAGTATCCTGGGACAGACGAATCAGCCCCAGCATTTT	CASSILGQTNQPQHF
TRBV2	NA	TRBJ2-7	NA	TGTGCCAGCACGAGCTACTACGAGCAGTACTTC	CASTSYYEQYF
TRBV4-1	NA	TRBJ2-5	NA	TGCGCCAGCAGCCAAGTCACCGGGAGTCAAGAGACCCAGTACTTC	CASSQVTGSQETQYF